This T cell receptor (beta chain) is from a study of T-cell reconstitution after alpha-beta-depleted transplantation in children. Study results and caveats: At the one-year point after transplant, T-cell counts and TCRbeta diversity were found to come mostly from T cells that had been newly produced. Recipient T cells and thymic progenitors that survived gave rise to the high TCRbeta diversity observed at day 60 in some patients. Reports say that about two months after transplant, the alpha-beta T cells came out of several hundred graft clones that had expanded.

V shed 2 bases, J shed 3 bases, and the junction held 10 bases outside the gene matches. The CDR3 consists of 17 residues. The library targeted TCRbeta and was prepared with unique molecular identifiers. TCRdb re-called the PCR reads through MiXCR, storing one row per CDR3 protein. The sample consists of some 840,000 distinct CDR3 sequences, approximately 15% of them appearing once. About this clonotype itself: Its cognate antigen is unknown.

The chain employs TRBV12-3 or TRBV12-4 and TRBJ1-2; 9 nucleotides agree with TRBD1. The sample was PBMCs, mostly from graft donor cells, taken 360 days after TCRalphabeta/CD19-depleted stem cell transplant. This clonotype was sampled from a male patient between 10 and 17 years old who had a stem cell transplant for acute lymphoblastic leukemia, so the T cells may come from the graft donor. The DNA for the CDR3 is TGTGCCAGCAGTTTAACGCAAACAGGGGGCGGATACTATGGCTACACCTTC. This codes for CASSLTQTGGGYYGYTF.